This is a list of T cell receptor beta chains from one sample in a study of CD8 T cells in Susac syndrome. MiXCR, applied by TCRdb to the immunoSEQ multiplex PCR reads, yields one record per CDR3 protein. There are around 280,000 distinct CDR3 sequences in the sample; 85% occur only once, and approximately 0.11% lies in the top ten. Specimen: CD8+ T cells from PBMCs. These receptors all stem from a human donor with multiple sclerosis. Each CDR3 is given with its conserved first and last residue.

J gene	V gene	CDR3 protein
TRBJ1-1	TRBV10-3	CAISVRLGEAFF
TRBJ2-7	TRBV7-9	CASSLIQEGLYEQYF
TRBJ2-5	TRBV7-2	CASSPDGAPQETQYF
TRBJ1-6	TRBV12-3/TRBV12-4	CASSLWQGTGSPLHF
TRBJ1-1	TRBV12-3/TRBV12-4	CASRLGDTEAFF
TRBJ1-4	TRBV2	CAGTTGNHNEKLFF
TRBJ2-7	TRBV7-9	CASSYGQAEQYF
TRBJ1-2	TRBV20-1	CSARDDKGYGYTF
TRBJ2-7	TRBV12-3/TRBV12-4	CAVSPGPIYEQYF
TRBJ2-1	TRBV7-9	CASSCGLAGDCNEQFF
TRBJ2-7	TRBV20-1	CSARDSQSYEQYF
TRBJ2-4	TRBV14	CASSQEGQGSAKNIQYF
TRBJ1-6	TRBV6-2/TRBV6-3	CASIPSVGIGSPLHF
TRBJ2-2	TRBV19	CASSTSPEGGELFF
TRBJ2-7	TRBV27	CASSLSTAFSDEQYF
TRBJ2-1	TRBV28	CASRPQGNDNEQFF
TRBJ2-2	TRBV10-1	CASSEHRAGRAGELFF
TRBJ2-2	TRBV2	CASSATSGERYTGELFF
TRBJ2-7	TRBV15	CATSRGPGDISYEQYF
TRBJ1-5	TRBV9	CASSVAGTFQPQHF
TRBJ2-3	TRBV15	CATSRDGGTSGTSTDTQYF
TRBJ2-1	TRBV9	CASSVRAARDNEQFF
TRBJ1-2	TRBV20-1	CSARENLGDRETAGYTF
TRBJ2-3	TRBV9	CASSATGPDTQYF
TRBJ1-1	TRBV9	CASSVDRATEAFF
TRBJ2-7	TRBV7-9	CASSSPRDRGNEQYF
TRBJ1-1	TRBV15	CATSRVLPNTEAFF
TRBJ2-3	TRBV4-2	CASSQSLAGGTDTQYF
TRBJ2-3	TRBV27	CASSPLPGAEADTQYF
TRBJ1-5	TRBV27	CASSFGGVGQPQHF
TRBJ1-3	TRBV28	CASSFDGYGNTIYF
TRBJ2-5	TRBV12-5	CASGLAPGGETQYF
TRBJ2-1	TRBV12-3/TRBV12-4	CASSLTSVRNNEQFF
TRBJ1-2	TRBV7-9	CASTHSRTGTNYGYTF
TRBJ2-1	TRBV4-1	CASSPSAGGLHSYNEQFF
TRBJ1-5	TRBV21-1	CASSKFFWGVSNQPQHF
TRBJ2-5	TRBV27	CASSLSVGAGETQYF